The 27 T cell receptor beta chains reported below all come from one sample, sequenced in a study of shared clonotypes between healthy human individuals. Method: immunoSEQ multiplex PCR; TCRdb's copy keeps in-frame clones and lacks some. The sample has about 460,000 clones, roughly three quarters seen once. Sequenced: PBMCs. The receptor source for this set is a woman between 40 and 50 years old in good health. Some clones in this sample may be carry-over from other donors' samples.

This clone was seen a few times. The CDR3 region is CASSFEYRPTDTQYF. CDR3 DNA: TGCGCCAGCAGCTTCGAGTATAGGCCCACAGATACGCAGTATTTT. V is TRBV5-1 and J is TRBJ2-3; no clear D gene. The CDR3 consists of 15 residues. V was pared by 2 bases and J by 2 bases, with 12 bases between. Germline V gene sequence: CDR1 SGHRS, CDR2 YFSETQ.

This clone was recorded a few times. The J gene is TRBJ2-1, the V gene TRBV19, with D maybe TRBD1 (6 bases). Per the germline V gene, CDR1 is LNHDA and CDR2 is SQIVND (reference sequence). This CDR3 is built from 15 residues. V dropped 4 bases and J dropped 4 bases, with 14 bases sitting between them. The DNA for the CDR3 is TGTGCCAGTAGTACGACAGGTCTTGCATACAATGAGCAGTTCTTC. This encodes CASSTTGLAYNEQFF.

This clone has more than one count but fewer than ten. This likely came from a read error, as a far larger clone is one base away. This chain connects TRBV29-1 to TRBJ2-7; the D gene is possibly TRBD2 (6 bases). CDR1 SQVTM and CDR2 ANQGSEA come from the germline V gene. CDR3 length: 13 amino acids. The CDR3 DNA reads TGCAGCGTCATCCGGGACTCCTCCTACAAGCAGTACTTC. It yields the protein CSVIRDSSYKQYF.

This clone was observed many times. Other DNA sequences in this specimen translate into the identical CDR3. The J gene is TRBJ1-2, the V gene TRBV2, with TRBD1 as a possible D gene (5 bases). V shed 3 bases and J shed 4 bases, with 12 bases lying between them. The CDR3 is made up of 14 amino acids. CDR1 is SNHLY, CDR2 FYNNEI, per germline. The CDR3 region has the DNA TGTGCCAGCAGTGAGTTAGGGGTACGCTATGGCTACACCTTC. As protein: CASSELGVRYGYTF.

In the case of this clone: A far larger clone is a single base away, which makes a read error likely. The chain carries TRBV30 and TRBJ2-7; 10 positions agree with TRBD1. Trimming took 4 bases from V and 5 from J; bases not matched to a gene: 8. The CDR3 contains 14 residues. The germline gives CDR1 GTSNPN, CDR2 SVGIG (reference sequence). As DNA, the CDR3 is TGTGCCTGGAATACCAGGACAGGGGGTGACGAGCAGTACTTC. This codes for CAWNTRTGGDEQYF.

A note on this clone: This is likely an artifact of a read error, given a far larger clone one base away. The chain links TRBV27 to TRBJ1-2; D remains ambiguous. Trimming cost V 3 bases and J 10 bases, with 21 bases left between them. The CDR3 extends over 15 amino acids. Germline V gene data show CDR1 as MNHEY and CDR2 as SMNVEV (reference sequence). CDR3 DNA: TGTGCCAGCAGTTTCTCTGACATGGGAGGTGGTGACTACACCTTC. It codes for CASSFSDMGGGDYTF.

V and J are TRBV11-2 and TRBJ2-5, with 10 bases fitting TRBD2. Germline-derived CDR1 and CDR2 are SGHAT and FQNNGV. This CDR3 region has 14 residues. J was trimmed by 8 bases and V by 5 bases; bases with no gene match: 8. The CDR3 spells CASSTLAGVVTQYF. The CDR3, as DNA: TGTGCCAGCAGCACCCTAGCGGGAGTAGTTACCCAGTACTTC.

The V gene is TRBV4-1, the J gene TRBJ2-7; D gene ambiguous. The CDR3 has 14 amino acids. Trimming took 1 base from V and 6 from J, leaving 13 bases between them. CDR1 and CDR2 (germline): MGHRA, YSYEKL. The CDR3 is CASSQAPLLGEQYF. CDR3 nucleotide sequence: TGCGCCAGCAGCCAAGCCCCCCTGTTGGGCGAGCAGTACTTC.

The rearrangement joins TRBV19 to TRBJ1-5; 7 bases are a match to TRBD1. The germline V gene has CDR1 LNHDA and CDR2 SQIVND (reference sequence). The CDR3 has 14 residues. Unmatched junction bases numbered 6, after V lost 4 bases and J lost 6 bases. This CDR3 is CASSRDSQIQPQHF. CDR3 nucleotides: TGTGCCAGTAGTAGGGACAGCCAAATTCAGCCCCAGCATTTT. Complete variable domain (other parts from reference TRBV19 and TRBJ1-5): DGGITQSPKYLFRKEGQNVTLSCEQNLNHDAMYWYRQDPGQGLRLIYYSQIVNDFQKGDIAEGYSVSREKKESFPLTVTSAQKNPTAFYLCASSRDSQIQPQHFGDGTRLSIL.

This clone was seen more than once but under ten times. The rearrangement uses TRBV5-1 and TRBJ2-1, with a weak D call TRBD1 (5 bases). The CDR3 is made up of 14 amino acids. Between the trimmed V and J ends, which lost 3 bases and 6 bases, there was a span of 13 bases. The germline CDR1 and CDR2 sequences are SGHRS and YFSETQ. The CDR3 DNA follows: TGCGCCAGCAGCTCCCAAGGGGTGGGCAATGAGCAGTTCTTC. It codes for CASSSQGVGNEQFF.

This clone came up once. This may be a read error, as it is one base from a much larger clone. V gene TRBV6-1 combines with J gene TRBJ2-7; possible D gene TRBD2, 5 bases. CDR3 length: 14 amino acids. Germline CDR1 and CDR2: MNHNS and SASEGT. V was trimmed by 11 bases and J by 0 bases, leaving 17 bases between them. The CDR3 protein is CAGEGTKSSYEQYF. The CDR3 nucleotides read TGTGCCGGCGAGGGTACCAAGAGCTCCTACGAGCAGTACTTC.

The chain has TRBV28 and TRBJ2-3; D is unclear. The CDR3 spans 13 residues. Trimming took off 6 bases at V and 0 bases at J, with 7 bases between the two ends. In germline, CDR1 is MDHEN, CDR2 SYDVKM. Here the CDR3 DNA reads TGTGCCAGCAGCCGTCTAAGCACAGATACGCAGTATTTT. Residues: CASSRLSTDTQYF.

The chain recombines TRBV5-1 with TRBJ2-3, with D perhaps TRBD1 or TRBD2 (5 bases each). Germline V gene data show CDR1 as SGHRS and CDR2 as YFSETQ. The CDR3 extends over 16 amino acids. The ends were cut back, 6 bases at V and 1 base at J, with 18 bases in the middle. The CDR3 bases are TGCGCCAGCAACGACCCATGGGGGATTGGCACAGATACGCAGTATTTT. It yields the protein CASNDPWGIGTDTQYF.

This chain uses TRBV5-4 with TRBJ2-7; either TRBD1 or TRBD2 may fit D (6 bases each). Trimming removed 7 bases from V and 6 bases from J, with 17 bases in between. The CDR3 runs to 13 residues. Germline V lookup: CDR1 SGHNT, CDR2 YYREEE (reference sequence). The CDR3: CASEAGDFGEQYF. In DNA form, the CDR3 reads TGTGCCAGCGAGGCAGGGGACTTCGGCGAGCAGTACTTC.

The gene calls are TRBV18 and TRBJ2-1; 8 bases match TRBD2. CDR3 length equals 16 residues. CDR1 and CDR2 (germline): KGHSH, LQKENI. With 2 bases clipped from V and 8 bases from J, the junction kept 11 bases outside the gene matches. The CDR3 nucleotides read TGTGCCAGCTCACCATTCGGACTAGCTGGTCGGGATGAGCAGTTCTTC. Translation: CASSPFGLAGRDEQFF.

To note about this clone: A read error is likely here: a far larger clone is one base away. Other nucleotide sequences in the sample specify the same CDR3. The V gene is TRBV9, the J gene TRBJ2-1; either TRBD1 or TRBD2 may supply D (5 bases each). The CDR3 spans 13 residues. CDR1 SGDLS and CDR2 YYNGEE come from the germline V gene. The CDR3 nucleotides are TGCGCCAGCATGGGAGACAGATACAATGAGCAGTTCTTC. It is translated as CASMGDRYNEQFF.

This clone appeared a few times. The rearrangement joins TRBV7-8 to TRBJ1-5, with D uncertain. The CDR3 has 16 residues. Germline values: CDR1 SGHVS, CDR2 FQNEAQ. The V end lost 1 base, the J end lost 2 bases, and 12 bases lay between the germline ends. CDR3 amino acids: CASSLVGLGGNQPQHF. The CDR3, as DNA: TGTGCCAGCAGCTTAGTCGGGTTGGGAGGCAATCAGCCCCAGCATTTT.

The table lists this clone with a few counts. V and J are TRBV6-4 and TRBJ2-1, with 10 bases that match TRBD2. Germline CDR1 is MRHNA and CDR2 is SNTAGT. The trim removed 4 bases at V and 8 bases at J, leaving 8 bases unmatched. The CDR3 has 15 residues. CDR3 bases: TGTGCCAGCAGTGTAGAACTAGCGGGATTCGATGAGCAGTTCTTC. Its translation: CASSVELAGFDEQFF.

V gene TRBV18 combines with J gene TRBJ2-2; TRBD1 matches 9 bases. The CDR3 is made up of 17 amino acids. Germline CDR1 KGHSH, CDR2 LQKENI. V trimming: 2 bases; J trimming: 5 bases; junction bases outside the gene matches: 9. The CDR3 DNA follows: TGTGCCAGCTCACCAGAGATAACAGGGGGCTTGACCGGGGAGCTGTTTTTT. It encodes CASSPEITGGLTGELFF.

V usage is TRBV11-1 and J usage is TRBJ1-4; no reliable D call. The CDR3 sequence is 15 residues long. V was shortened by 3 bases and J by 8 bases, with 16 bases between the two germline ends. Germline CDR1 SGHAT, CDR2 FQDESV (reference sequence). This CDR3 reads CASSFGPDSGEKLFF. The CDR3 nucleotides read TGTGCCAGCAGCTTCGGACCCGATTCGGGGGAAAAACTGTTTTTT. The variable domain in full, completed from reference TRBV11-1 and TRBJ1-4, reads EAEVAQSPRYKITEKSQAVAFWCDPISGHATLYWYRQILGQGPELLVQFQDESVVDDSQLPKDRFSAERLKGVDSTLKIQPAELGDSAMYLCASSFGPDSGEKLFFGSGTQLSVL.

Concerning this clone itself: This sample also contains other DNA sequences that code for the same CDR3. This chain joins TRBV30 and TRBJ1-1, with D perhaps TRBD1 (5 bases). The V gene's germline CDR1 is GTSNPN and CDR2 SVGIG (reference sequence). V was clipped by 0 bases and J by 3 bases, with 11 bases between them. This CDR3 contains 14 residues. This chain's CDR3 is CAWSVLLGDTEAFF. The CDR3 DNA reads TGTGCCTGGAGTGTACTTCTAGGGGACACTGAAGCTTTCTTT.

The V and J genes are TRBV7-2 and TRBJ2-6; D not certain. CDR3 length equals 15 residues. In germline, CDR1 is SGHTA, CDR2 FQGNSA. V shed 2 bases and J shed 1 base, with 6 bases lying between them. The DNA for the CDR3 is TGTGCCAGCAGCTTATCCGTATCTGGGGCCAACGTCCTGACTTTC. Translated: CASSLSVSGANVLTF.

CDR3 coding DNA: TGTGCCAGCAGGGCAACTAGCGGCCGGGGCAATGAGCAGTTCTTC. Encoded protein: CASRATSGRGNEQFF. The chain combines TRBV28 with TRBJ2-1; TRBD2 matches at 8 bases. The germline CDR1 and CDR2 sequences are MDHEN and SYDVKM. This CDR3 is 15 amino acids long. V dropped 6 bases and J dropped 6; count of bases not matched to a gene: 10.

The chain carries TRBV5-1 and TRBJ2-2; TRBD2 matches at 10 bases. Looked up from germline, CDR1 is SGHRS and CDR2 is YFSETQ. Germline trimming cut 2 bases from V and 2 bases from J; bases unmatched to any gene: 6. The CDR3 runs 17 residues. The DNA of the CDR3 is TGCGCCAGCAGCTTCCAGCCTAGCGGGAGTAACACCGGGGAGCTGTTTTTT. This encodes CASSFQPSGSNTGELFF.

This sequence joins TRBV14 and TRBJ2-7; the match to TRBD1 covers 9 bases. V gave up 2 bases and J gave up 0 bases; unmatched junction bases: 5. The CDR3 sequence is 16 residues long. CDR1 and CDR2 (germline): SGHDN, FVKESK. This CDR3 is CASSQLGQGGSYEQYF. The CDR3 nucleotides read TGTGCCAGCAGCCAATTGGGACAGGGAGGCTCCTACGAGCAGTACTTC.

This clone was found a few times. CDR3 sequence (DNA): TGTGCCAGCAGCTTAGGTTTCGCGTCACCTAACTATGGCTACACCTTC. Its translation is CASSLGFASPNYGYTF. This rearrangement joins TRBV7-3 to TRBJ1-2; D is unclear. Germline V gene sequence: CDR1 SGHTA, CDR2 FQGTGA. There are 16 residues in the CDR3. The V end was cut by 2 bases, the J end by 0 bases, with 13 bases between. Full variable domain (outside the CDR3, taken from reference TRBV7-3 and TRBJ1-2): GAGVSQTPSNKVTEKGKYVELRCDPISGHTALYWYRQSLGQGPEFLIYFQGTGAADDSGLPNDRFFAVRPEGSVSTLKIQRTERGDSAVYLCASSLGFASPNYGYTFGSGTRLTVV.

This clone was counted between two and nine times. The CDR3 bases are TGTGCCAGCAGCCCACGGGGGACAGGGAGCAATCAGCCCCAGCATTTT. Its translation is CASSPRGTGSNQPQHF. The chain couples TRBV28 to TRBJ1-5, with TRBD1 identical over 9 bases. The CDR3 runs 16 residues. CDR1 and CDR2 from the germline V gene are MDHEN and SYDVKM. The J segment lost 1 base and the V segment lost 6 bases, leaving 7 bases of the junction unmatched.